This T cell receptor (beta chain) was identified in a study of CD8 T cells in ankylosing spondylitis. Details on this clonotype: What it binds is not known.

TCR beta libraries were made by quantitative 5'-RACE with molecular barcodes. In TCRdb, the 5' RACE reads were re-called with MiXCR into one record per CDR3 protein. This table holds 670,000 or so distinct CDR3 sequences, 19% found once. Overall study findings and caveats: It appeared that ankylosing spondylitis blood was characterized by a TCR beta motif of several highly homologous variants. With a CD8+ phenotype, disease-linked clones were relatively rare in peripheral blood.

Specimen: blood, either unsorted or a sorted T cell fraction (not recorded which). This receptor was obtained from a male donor with ankylosing spondylitis.

The CDR3 loop reads CASRLTGGGGYTF. In DNA form, the CDR3 reads TGTGCCAGCAGACTAACAGGAGGGGGTGGCTACACCTTC. The V gene is TRBV27, the J gene TRBJ1-2, with D possibly TRBD1 on 6 matching bases. V was clipped by 6 bases and J by 7 bases, with 15 bases between them. Germline CDR1 reads MNHEY; CDR2 reads SMNVEV (reference sequence). The length of the CDR3 is 13 residues.